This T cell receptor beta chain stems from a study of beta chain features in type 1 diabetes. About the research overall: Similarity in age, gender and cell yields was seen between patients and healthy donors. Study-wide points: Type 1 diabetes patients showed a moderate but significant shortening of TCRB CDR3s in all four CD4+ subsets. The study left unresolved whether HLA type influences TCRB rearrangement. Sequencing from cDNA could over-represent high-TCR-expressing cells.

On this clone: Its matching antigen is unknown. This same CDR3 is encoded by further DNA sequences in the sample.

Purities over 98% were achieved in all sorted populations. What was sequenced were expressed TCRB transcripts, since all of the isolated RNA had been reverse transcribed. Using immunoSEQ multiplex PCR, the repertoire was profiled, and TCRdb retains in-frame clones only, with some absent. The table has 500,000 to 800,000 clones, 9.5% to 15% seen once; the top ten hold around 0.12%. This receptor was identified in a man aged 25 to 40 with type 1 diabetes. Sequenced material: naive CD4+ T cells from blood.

The DNA for the CDR3 is TGTGCCAGTAGCCGGGACAGTGATCAGCCCCAGCATTTT. This encodes CASSRDSDQPQHF. V is TRBV19 and J is TRBJ1-5; TRBD1 matches at 7 bases. The length of the CDR3 is 13 residues. From germline, CDR1 is LNHDA and CDR2 SQIVND (reference sequence). The V gene end was trimmed by 6 bases and the J gene end by 5 bases; junction bases not matched to a gene: 4.